One and the same sample provided the 27 T cell receptor beta chains below, sequenced in a study of blood T cell repertoires in COVID-19. Sequencing used immunoSEQ multiplex PCR; TCRdb keeps in-frame clones, though not all of them. The sample shows almost 250,000 clones, 75% to 90% of them seen only once. The sequencing sample was made of PBMCs or T cells enriched from blood (not recorded which). All receptors derive from a woman younger than 45 who had recovered from COVID-19.

The CDR3 DNA sequence: TGTGCCAGCAGTTTAACGGGGAGTGGGTCACCCCTCCACTTT. Protein: CASSLTGSGSPLHF. The chain links TRBV28 to TRBJ1-6, with no clear D. Germline V gene sequence: CDR1 MDHEN, CDR2 SYDVKM. V was trimmed by 2 bases and J by 10 bases, leaving 12 bases between them. The CDR3 consists of 14 residues.

This chain joins TRBV2 and TRBJ2-7, with 14 nucleotides matching TRBD2. With V trimmed by 5 bases and J by 0 bases, 12 bases remained unmatched. Germline CDR1 and CDR2: SNHLY and FYNNEI. The CDR3 has 19 residues. The CDR3 spells CASSSTKPGTSGSSYEQYF. The DNA of the CDR3 is TGTGCCAGCAGTTCTACCAAACCCGGGACTAGCGGGAGCTCCTACGAGCAGTACTTC.

The rearrangement joins TRBV14 to TRBJ1-6; D not certain. Germline CDR1 is SGHDN and CDR2 is FVKESK. Trimming stripped 1 base from V and 6 bases from J, with 4 bases between. The CDR3 extends over 13 amino acids. The CDR3 sequence: CASSQVLNSPLHF. The DNA for the CDR3 is TGTGCCAGCAGCCAAGTTCTTAATTCACCCCTCCACTTT.

The genes are TRBV6-2 or TRBV6-3 and TRBJ2-7; D is possibly TRBD2 (5 bases). Germline CDR1 and CDR2: MNHEY and SVGEGT. The CDR3 is 13 amino acids. V was pared by 6 bases and J by 5 bases, with 14 bases between. CDR3 residues: CASSGLRIHEQYF. DNA of the CDR3: TGTGCCAGCAGCGGACTTCGGATCCACGAGCAGTACTTC.

The J gene is TRBJ1-5, the V gene TRBV2, with D uncertain. This CDR3 region has 13 residues. The germline V gene encodes CDR1 SNHLY and CDR2 FYNNEI. V lost 2 bases and J lost 7, with 9 bases in between. The CDR3 loop is CASSERSLQPQHF. The DNA of the CDR3 is TGTGCCAGCAGTGAAAGGAGTCTGCAGCCCCAGCATTTT. Full variable domain (outside the CDR3, taken from reference TRBV2 and TRBJ1-5): EPEVTQTPSHQVTQMGQEVILRCVPISNHLYFYWYRQILGQKVEFLVSFYNNEISEKSEIFDDQFSVERPDGSNFTLKIRSTKLEDSAMYFCASSERSLQPQHFGDGTRLSIL.

This chain uses TRBV4-1 with TRBJ1-2, with D maybe TRBD1 (6 bases). This CDR3 has 15 residues. The germline V and J ends were trimmed by 2 bases and 4 bases, with 14 bases remaining between them. CDR1 MGHRA and CDR2 YSYEKL come from the germline V gene. CDR3 sequence: CASSQMIRDTYGYTF. Here the CDR3 DNA reads TGCGCCAGCAGCCAAATGATCCGGGACACCTATGGCTACACCTTC.

The chain recombines TRBV7-9 with TRBJ1-1; tentative D call: TRBD1 (5 bases). The CDR3 has 13 amino acids. Germline assignment: CDR1 SEHNR and CDR2 FQNEAQ (reference sequence). With 3 bases removed from V and 5 bases from J, the gap between germline ends came to 10 bases. The CDR3 sequence: CASSFKTETEAFF. DNA of the CDR3: TGTGCCAGCAGCTTTAAGACAGAGACTGAAGCTTTCTTT.

The count of this clone is one. The chain joins TRBV7-8 to TRBJ1-4; possibly TRBD1 for D (5 bases). V lost 1 base to trimming and J lost 8 bases, with 11 bases between them. The CDR3 is 14 amino acids. Looked up from germline, CDR1 is SGHVS and CDR2 is FQNEAQ. The CDR3: CASSLVRGQEKLFF. The CDR3 nucleotides read TGTGCCAGCAGCTTAGTAAGGGGCCAGGAAAAACTGTTTTTT.

The rearrangement links TRBV24-1 to TRBJ2-3; the match to TRBD2 covers 11 bases. This CDR3 region has 16 residues. Germline assignment: CDR1 KGHDR and CDR2 SFDVKD. The V gene end was trimmed by 4 bases and the J gene end by 4 bases; junction bases not matched to a gene: 6. The CDR3 DNA reads TGTGCCACCAGTGACCTAACTAGCGGGAGTCCAGATACGCAGTATTTT. Its translation is CATSDLTSGSPDTQYF.

This clone is a singleton in its sample. Here the CDR3 reads CASSYGQGVRYEQFF. The DNA of the CDR3 is TGTGCCAGCAGTTATGGCCAGGGTGTTCGGTATGAGCAGTTCTTC. The V and J genes are TRBV6-5 and TRBJ2-1; tentatively, D is TRBD1 (5 bases). V was trimmed by 3 bases and J by 8 bases, leaving 17 bases between them. Germline V gene lookup returns CDR1 MNHEY and CDR2 SVGAGI. The CDR3 is made up of 15 amino acids.

In this sample, this clone turned up a few times. The V and J genes are TRBV20-1 and TRBJ1-1, with D possibly matching TRBD1 (5 bases). With 3 bases removed from V and 0 bases from J, the gap between germline ends came to 11 bases. The CDR3 runs 14 residues. Germline V gene data show CDR1 as DFQATT and CDR2 as SNEGSKA (reference sequence). The DNA for the CDR3 is TGCAGTGCTAGTAGACAGTCAATGAACACTGAAGCTTTCTTT. Translated: CSASRQSMNTEAFF.

This clone occurred once. J is TRBJ1-2 and V is TRBV19; TRBD1 matches 7 bases. Per germline, CDR1 LNHDA and CDR2 SQIVND (reference sequence). This CDR3 region has 15 residues. Trimming took 7 bases from V and 0 from J; bases not matched to a gene: 8. CDR3 loop: CASNRGQSTNYGYTF. The CDR3 DNA follows: TGTGCCAGTAACCGGGGACAGAGCACTAACTATGGCTACACCTTC. The variable domain in full, completed from reference TRBV19 and TRBJ1-2, reads DGGITQSPKYLFRKEGQNVTLSCEQNLNHDAMYWYRQDPGQGLRLIYYSQIVNDFQKGDIAEGYSVSREKKESFPLTVTSAQKNPTAFYLCASNRGQSTNYGYTFGSGTRLTVV.

J is TRBJ1-2 and V is TRBV28, with 9 bases identical to TRBD1. Germline loops: CDR1 MDHEN, CDR2 SYDVKM. The CDR3 spans 15 residues. With V trimmed by 6 bases and J by 6 bases, 11 bases remained unmatched. Written as DNA, the CDR3 is TGTGCCAGCAGGGGACAGGGCGGCGGCTCTCATGGCTACACCTTC. This encodes CASRGQGGGSHGYTF.

This chain connects TRBV2 to TRBJ1-4, with a possible D match to TRBD1 (5 bases). V lost 7 bases, J lost 5 bases, and 17 bases lay in between. CDR3 length: 15 amino acids. Germline lookup yields CDR1 SNHLY and CDR2 FYNNEI. In DNA form, the CDR3 reads TGTGCCAGCAAGGAACAGGTTGGGCGGAATGAAAAACTGTTTTTT. This gives the protein CASKEQVGRNEKLFF.

V and J are TRBV7-9 and TRBJ2-1, with 9 bases that match TRBD1. The germline gives CDR1 SEHNR, CDR2 FQNEAQ (reference sequence). This CDR3 region has 15 residues. Trimming at V came to 4 bases and at J to 3 bases, leaving 4 bases not matched to a gene. The CDR3 loop is CASSSGTGNYNEQFF. In nucleotides, the CDR3 is TGTGCCAGCAGCTCCGGGACAGGGAACTACAATGAGCAGTTCTTC.

This chain connects TRBV4-3 to TRBJ2-1; 9 positions agree with TRBD2. J gave up 1 base and V 0 bases, and 7 bases lay outside the gene matches. The germline CDR1 and CDR2 sequences are LGHNA and YSLEER. There are 18 residues in the CDR3. CDR3: CASSQDSAGGRSYNEQFF. The CDR3 nucleotides read TGCGCCAGCAGCCAAGATAGTGCGGGAGGGAGATCCTACAATGAGCAGTTCTTC.

This clone was detected once. CDR3 loop: CASSVVPSGRGVLGNEQFF. CDR3 bases: TGTGCCAGCAGCGTAGTTCCTAGCGGGCGGGGGGTTTTGGGGAATGAGCAGTTCTTC. The chain recombines TRBV9 with TRBJ2-1; 8 nucleotides match TRBD2. The germline CDR1 and CDR2 sequences are SGDLS and YYNGEE. This CDR3 is built from 19 residues. The V and J ends lost 0 bases and 7 bases, in that order; junction bases with no gene match: 18.

This sequence joins TRBV25-1 and TRBJ1-5; no clear D gene. This CDR3 has 14 amino acids. V lost 2 bases and J 7 bases, leaving 12 bases between the germline ends. Germline V CDR1 and CDR2: MGHDK, SYGVNS. In nucleotides, the CDR3 is TGTGCCAGCAGTGAACCCGGTTCGGAGCAGCCCCAGCATTTT. Translation gives CASSEPGSEQPQHF.

The rearrangement links TRBV6-5 to TRBJ1-1; 7 bases match TRBD1. The CDR3 length is 15 residues. V was pared by 6 bases and J by 0 bases, with 7 bases of the junction left unmatched. Germline-derived CDR1 and CDR2 are MNHEY and SVGAGI. The CDR3, as DNA: TGTGCCAGCAGCTACGTACAGGGGTTGAACACTGAAGCTTTCTTT. Its translation is CASSYVQGLNTEAFF.

This chain connects TRBV10-3 to TRBJ2-3; 8 bases agree with TRBD1. Losses at the gene ends were 5 bases for V and 4 bases for J; bases not matched to a gene: 5. The CDR3 consists of 14 residues. Looked up from germline, CDR1 is ENHRY and CDR2 is SYGVKD. The CDR3 protein is CAISSDREADTQYF. DNA of the CDR3: TGTGCCATCAGTTCGGACAGGGAAGCAGATACGCAGTATTTT.

V and J are TRBV19 and TRBJ1-2; TRBD1 aligns across 12 bases. Unmatched junction bases numbered 2, after V lost 5 bases and J lost 4 bases. The CDR3 length is 14 residues. The V gene's germline CDR1 is LNHDA and CDR2 SQIVND (reference sequence). The CDR3 region is CASSGTGGIYGYTF. The CDR3 nucleotides are TGTGCCAGTAGTGGGACAGGGGGCATCTATGGCTACACCTTC.

V and J are TRBV7-2 and TRBJ1-1; D is undetermined. V was shortened by 1 base and J by 5 bases, with 8 bases between the two germline ends. CDR3 length: 13 amino acids. From germline, CDR1 is SGHTA and CDR2 FQGNSA. CDR3 DNA: TGTGCCAGCAGCTTAGTCCGGGAGACTGAAGCTTTCTTT. Its translation is CASSLVRETEAFF.

The V and J genes are TRBV5-1 and TRBJ1-4, with D unresolved. The CDR3 contains 13 residues. Trimming pared 4 bases from V and 0 bases from J, leaving 4 bases between. Germline CDR1 SGHRS, CDR2 YFSETQ. CDR3 DNA: TGCGCCAGCAGCCGGGCAACTAATGAAAAACTGTTTTTT. It translates to CASSRATNEKLFF. The full variable domain, with the rest looked up from reference TRBV5-1 and TRBJ1-4, is KAGVTQTPRYLIKTRGQQVTLSCSPISGHRSVSWYQQTPGQGLQFLFEYFSETQRNKGNFPGRFSGRQFSNSRSEMNVSTLELGDSALYLCASSRATNEKLFFGSGTQLSVL.

This clone was seen a single time. The CDR3 DNA sequence: TGTGCCAGCAGACTTAGCCTAGGTCCCCAGGGGAACTATGGCTACACCTTC. Amino acids: CASRLSLGPQGNYGYTF. The rearrangement joins TRBV28 to TRBJ1-2; weak D call: TRBD1 (6 bases). CDR3 length: 17 residues. From germline, CDR1 is MDHEN and CDR2 SYDVKM. V lost 6 bases and J 2 bases, leaving 22 bases between the germline ends.

This rearrangement joins TRBV30 to TRBJ2-7; D uncertain. This CDR3 contains 12 residues. Trimming removed 5 bases at V and 2 bases at J, with 10 bases between. CDR1 is GTSNPN, CDR2 SVGIG, per germline (reference sequence). The CDR3 region is CAWGKQTYEQYF. DNA for the CDR3: TGTGCCTGGGGGAAACAGACCTACGAGCAGTACTTC.

The V and J genes are TRBV19 and TRBJ2-4, with D possibly TRBD2 on 7 matching bases. Looked up from germline, CDR1 is LNHDA and CDR2 is SQIVND (reference sequence). The V gene lost 7 bases and the J gene lost 9 bases, with 31 bases spanning the gap. CDR3 length equals 18 residues. CDR3 nucleotides: TGTGCCAGTACGCCCGGGGGAGGGGGTATGTCCCGTACTAGCATTCAGTACTTC. It yields the protein CASTPGGGGMSRTSIQYF.

The chain uses TRBV12-3 or TRBV12-4 and TRBJ1-2; TRBD1 is a possible D gene (6 bases). The CDR3 spans 13 residues. The V and J ends lost 6 bases and 4 bases respectively, with 12 bases between them. The CDR3, as DNA: TGTGCCAGCAGACCCACAGGGCCCTATGGCTACACCTTC. Protein product: CASRPTGPYGYTF.